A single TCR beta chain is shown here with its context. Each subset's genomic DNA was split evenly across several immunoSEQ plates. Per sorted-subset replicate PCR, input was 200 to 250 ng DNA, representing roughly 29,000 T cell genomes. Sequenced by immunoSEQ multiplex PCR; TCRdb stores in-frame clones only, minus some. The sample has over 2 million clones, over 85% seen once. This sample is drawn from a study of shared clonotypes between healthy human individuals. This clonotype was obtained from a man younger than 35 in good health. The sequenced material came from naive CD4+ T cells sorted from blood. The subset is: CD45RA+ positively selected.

This chain's CDR3 is CASSFARAAGTEAFF. CDR3 bases: TGTGCCAGCAGCTTTGCCAGGGCAGCGGGGACTGAAGCTTTCTTT. V usage is TRBV7-9 and J usage is TRBJ1-1; TRBD1 is a possible D gene (5 bases). This CDR3 has 15 amino acids. V dropped 3 bases and J dropped 5 bases, with 16 bases sitting between them. Germline assignment: CDR1 SEHNR and CDR2 FQNEAQ (reference sequence).